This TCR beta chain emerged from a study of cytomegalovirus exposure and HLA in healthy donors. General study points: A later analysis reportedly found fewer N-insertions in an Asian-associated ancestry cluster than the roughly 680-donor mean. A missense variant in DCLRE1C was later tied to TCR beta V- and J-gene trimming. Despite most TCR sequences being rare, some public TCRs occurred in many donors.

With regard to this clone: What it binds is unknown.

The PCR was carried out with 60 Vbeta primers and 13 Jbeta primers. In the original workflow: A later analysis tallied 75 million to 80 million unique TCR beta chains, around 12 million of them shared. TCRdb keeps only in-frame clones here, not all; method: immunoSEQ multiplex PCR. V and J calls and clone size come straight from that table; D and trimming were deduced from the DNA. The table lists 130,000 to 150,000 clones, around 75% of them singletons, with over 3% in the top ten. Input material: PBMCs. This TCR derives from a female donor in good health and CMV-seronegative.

The CDR3 is CASSLERTGVTEAFF. In nucleotides, the CDR3 is TGCGCCAGCAGCTTAGAACGGACAGGGGTGACTGAAGCTTTCTTT. The chain uses TRBV5-1 and TRBJ1-1, with 9 bases matching TRBD1. The trim removed 2 bases at V and 5 bases at J, leaving 7 bases unmatched. The V gene's germline CDR1 is SGHRS and CDR2 YFSETQ. The CDR3 runs to 15 residues.